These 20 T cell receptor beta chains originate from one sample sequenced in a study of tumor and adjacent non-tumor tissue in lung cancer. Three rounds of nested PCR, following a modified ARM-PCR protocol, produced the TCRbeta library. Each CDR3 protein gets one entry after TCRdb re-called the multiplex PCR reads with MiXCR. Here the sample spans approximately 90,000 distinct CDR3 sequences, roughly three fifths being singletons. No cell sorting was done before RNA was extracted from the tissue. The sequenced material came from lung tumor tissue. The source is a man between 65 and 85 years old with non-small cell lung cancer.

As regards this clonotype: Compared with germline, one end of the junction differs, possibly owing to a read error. The CDR3 sequence: CASSQDSGWRMAGFYEQYF. CDR3 nucleotide sequence: TGCGCCAGCAGCCAAGACAGTGGATGGCGAATGGCGGGATTCTACGAGCAATACTTC. The V call is TRBV4-1, the J call TRBJ2-7, with a tentative D call TRBD2 (6 bases). Germline CDR1 reads MGHRA; CDR2 reads YSYEKL. The CDR3 spans 19 residues.

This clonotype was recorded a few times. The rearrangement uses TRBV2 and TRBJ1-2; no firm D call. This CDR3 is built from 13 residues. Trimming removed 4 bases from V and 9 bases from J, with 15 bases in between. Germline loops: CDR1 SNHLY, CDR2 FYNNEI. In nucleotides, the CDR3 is TGTGCCAGCAGTGGGGCCCCCGCCATCCGCTACACCTTC. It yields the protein CASSGAPAIRYTF.

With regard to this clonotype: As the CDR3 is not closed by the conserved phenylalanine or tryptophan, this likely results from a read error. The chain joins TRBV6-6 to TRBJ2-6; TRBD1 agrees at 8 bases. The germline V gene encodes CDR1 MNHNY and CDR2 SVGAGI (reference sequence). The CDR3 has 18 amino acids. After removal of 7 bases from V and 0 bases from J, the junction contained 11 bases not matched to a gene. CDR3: CASIAPGQASSGANVLTV. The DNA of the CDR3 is TGTGCCAGCATTGCCCCGGGACAGGCCAGCTCTGGGGCCAACGTCCTGACTGTC.

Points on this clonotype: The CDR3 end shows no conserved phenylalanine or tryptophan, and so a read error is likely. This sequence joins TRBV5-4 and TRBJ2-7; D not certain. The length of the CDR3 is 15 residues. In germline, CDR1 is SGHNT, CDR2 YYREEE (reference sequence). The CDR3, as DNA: TGTGCCAGCAGCTTGGTGTCCTCCCGCCCCTACGAACAGTACTCC. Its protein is CASSLVSSRPYEQYS.

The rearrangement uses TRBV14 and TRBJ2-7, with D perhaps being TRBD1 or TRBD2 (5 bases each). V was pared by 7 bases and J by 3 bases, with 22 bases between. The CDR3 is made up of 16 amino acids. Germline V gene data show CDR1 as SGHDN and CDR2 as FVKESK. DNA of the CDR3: TGTGCCAGCACCCCGGGGCCTACCAATTTCCTCTACGAGCAGTACTTC. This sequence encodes CASTPGPTNFLYEQYF.

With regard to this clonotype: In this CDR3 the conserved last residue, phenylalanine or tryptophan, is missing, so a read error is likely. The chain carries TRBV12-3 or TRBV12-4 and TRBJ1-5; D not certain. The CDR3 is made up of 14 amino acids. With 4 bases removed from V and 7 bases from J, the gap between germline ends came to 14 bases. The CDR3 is CASSSNPSEQPQHI. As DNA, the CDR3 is TGTGCCAGCAGTTCGAATCCCTCGGAGCAGCCCCAGCATATT.

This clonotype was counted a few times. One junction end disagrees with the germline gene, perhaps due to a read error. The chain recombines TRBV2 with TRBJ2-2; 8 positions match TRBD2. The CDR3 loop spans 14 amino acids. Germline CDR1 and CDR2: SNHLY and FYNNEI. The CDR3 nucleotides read TGTGCCAGCAGCGGGGGGGGCGCCCCCGGGGAGCCGTTTTTT. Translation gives CASSGGGAPGEPFF.

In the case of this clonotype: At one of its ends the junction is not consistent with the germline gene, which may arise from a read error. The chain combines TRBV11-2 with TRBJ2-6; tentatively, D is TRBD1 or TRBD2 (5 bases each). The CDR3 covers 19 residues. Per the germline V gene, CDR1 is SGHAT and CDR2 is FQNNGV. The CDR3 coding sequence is TGTGCCGGCAGCTCCCCGAGGGGAAGAGGAGGCTCTGGGGCCAACGTCGTGACTTTC. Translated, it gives CAGSSPRGRGGSGANVVTF.

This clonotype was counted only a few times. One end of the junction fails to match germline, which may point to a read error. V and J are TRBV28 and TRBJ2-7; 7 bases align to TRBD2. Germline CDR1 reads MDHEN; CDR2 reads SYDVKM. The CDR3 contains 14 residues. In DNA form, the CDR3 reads TGTGCCAGCAGTTCTAGCGGAAGCTCCTACGCGCAGTACTTC. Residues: CASSSSGSSYAQYF.

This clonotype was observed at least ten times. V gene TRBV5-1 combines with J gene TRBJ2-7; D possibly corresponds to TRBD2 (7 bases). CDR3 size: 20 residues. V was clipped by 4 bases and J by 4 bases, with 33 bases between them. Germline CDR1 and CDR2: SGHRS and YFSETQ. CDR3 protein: CASSLDGGPYGSGVEYEQYF. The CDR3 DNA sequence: TGCGCCAGCAGCCTCGATGGGGGCCCCTACGGAAGCGGGGTGGAGTACGAGCAGTACTTC.

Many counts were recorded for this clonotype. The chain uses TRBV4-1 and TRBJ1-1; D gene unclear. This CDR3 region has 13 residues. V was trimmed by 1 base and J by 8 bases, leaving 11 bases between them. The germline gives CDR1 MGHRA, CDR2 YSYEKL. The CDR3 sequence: CASSQGDWREAFF. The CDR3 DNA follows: TGCGCCAGCAGCCAAGGAGACTGGAGGGAAGCTTTCTTT.

In DNA, the CDR3 is TGTGCCAGCAGTGAACTATCGGGGGGATACAATGAGCAGTTCTTC. This gives the protein CASSELSGGYNEQFF. The chain is built from TRBV6-1 and TRBJ2-1, with 7 positions matching TRBD2. The germline V gene has CDR1 MNHNS and CDR2 SASEGT. The CDR3 spans 15 residues. V lost 2 bases, J lost 4 bases, and 5 bases stayed unmatched.

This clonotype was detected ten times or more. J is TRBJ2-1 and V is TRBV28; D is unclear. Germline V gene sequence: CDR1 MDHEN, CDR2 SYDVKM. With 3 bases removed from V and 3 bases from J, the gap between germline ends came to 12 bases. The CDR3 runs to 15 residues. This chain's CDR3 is CASSFPTQVYNEQFF. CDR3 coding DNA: TGTGCCAGCAGTTTTCCCACCCAGGTCTACAATGAGCAGTTCTTC.

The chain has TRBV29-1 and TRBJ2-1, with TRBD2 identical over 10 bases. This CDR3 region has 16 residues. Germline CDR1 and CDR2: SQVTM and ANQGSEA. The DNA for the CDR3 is TGCATTGTCACCGGACTAGCGGCACGAGCCTACAATGAGCAGTTCTTC. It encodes CIVTGLAARAYNEQFF.

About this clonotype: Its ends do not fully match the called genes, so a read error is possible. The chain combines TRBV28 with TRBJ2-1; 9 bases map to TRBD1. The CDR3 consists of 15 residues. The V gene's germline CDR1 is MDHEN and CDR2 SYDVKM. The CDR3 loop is CASSPLGQGYNELFF. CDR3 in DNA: TGTGCCAGCAGCCCCCTCGGACAGGGGTACAATGAGCTATTCTTT.

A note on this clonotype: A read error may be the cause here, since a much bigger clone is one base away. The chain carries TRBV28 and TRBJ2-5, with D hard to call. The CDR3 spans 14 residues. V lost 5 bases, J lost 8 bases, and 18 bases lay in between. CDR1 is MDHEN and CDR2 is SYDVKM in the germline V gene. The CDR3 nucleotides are TGTGCCAGCAGTGACATGGCCAGCCAAGGAACCCAGTACTTC. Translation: CASSDMASQGTQYF.

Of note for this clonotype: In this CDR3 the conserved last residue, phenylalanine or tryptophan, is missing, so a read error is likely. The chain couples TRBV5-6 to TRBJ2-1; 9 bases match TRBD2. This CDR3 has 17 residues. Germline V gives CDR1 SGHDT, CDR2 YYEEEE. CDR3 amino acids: CASSFLSGGDSYDEQFL. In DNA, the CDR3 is TGTGCCAGCAGCTTCCTTAGCGGGGGTGACTCCTACGATGAGCAGTTCCTC.

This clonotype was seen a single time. The CDR3 sequence is CTNSTSGTGRCEQFF. The CDR3 nucleotides read TGCACCAACAGCACCTCGGGGACAGGGCGGTGTGAGCAGTTCTTC. The chain employs TRBV10-2 and TRBJ2-1; TRBD1 agrees at 9 bases. Germline-derived CDR1 and CDR2 are WSHSY and SAAADI. CDR3 length: 15 residues.

The CDR3 DNA reads as TGTGCCAGCAGCTTGGCAACAGGGGCTTACACCGGGGAGCTGTTTTTT. Amino acids: CASSLATGAYTGELFF. V is TRBV5-4 and J is TRBJ2-2; TRBD1 matches at 7 bases. From germline, CDR1 is SGHNT and CDR2 YYREEE (reference sequence). The J segment lost 3 bases and the V segment lost 0 bases, leaving 5 bases of the junction unmatched. The CDR3 is made up of 16 amino acids. Complete variable domain (other parts from reference TRBV5-4 and TRBJ2-2): ETGVTQSPTHLIKTRGQQVTLRCSSQSGHNTVSWYQQALGQGPQFIFQYYREEENGRGNFPPRFSGLQFPNYSSELNVNALELDDSALYLCASSLATGAYTGELFFGEGSRLTVL.

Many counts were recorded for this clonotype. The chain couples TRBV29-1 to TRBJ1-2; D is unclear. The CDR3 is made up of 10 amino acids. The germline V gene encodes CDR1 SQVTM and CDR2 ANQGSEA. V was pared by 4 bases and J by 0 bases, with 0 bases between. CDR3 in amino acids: CSVANYGYTF. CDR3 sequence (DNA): TGCAGCGTTGCTAACTATGGCTACACCTTC. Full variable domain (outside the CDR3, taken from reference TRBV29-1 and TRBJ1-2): SAVISQKPSRDICQRGTSLTIQCQVDSQVTMMFWYRQQPGQSLTLIATANQGSEATYESGFVIDKFPISRPNLTFSTLTVSNMSPEDSSIYLCSVANYGYTFGSGTRLTVV.